These T cell receptor beta chains were read from a single sample in a study of identical twins. Via MiXCR, TCRdb re-called the 5' RACE reads, giving one row per CDR3 protein. Of just over 450,000 distinct CDR3 sequences in the sample, 14% are singletons; the top ten hold 0.52%. The same data also went into a second study, on yellow fever vaccine responses in identical twins.

The specimen sequenced was CD4+ T cells sorted from blood. The source of these receptors is a woman aged 18 to 35 in good health. Each CDR3 is given with its conserved first and last residue. Each record gives: clone size, D gene, J gene, CDR3 length, V gene, CDR3 DNA, CDR3 protein. D genes are given only for firm matches. The size of a clone is reported for some rows only, either as once, few or many, or as a class for expanded clones.

. | . | TRBJ2-1 | 15 | TRBV15 | TGTGCCACCAGCATTGGGGGCCTGGGGGACAATGAGCAGTTCTTC | CATSIGGLGDNEQFF
few | . | TRBJ2-7 | 13 | TRBV5-1 | TGCGCCAGCAAACAGCCGAACACCACCGAGCAGTACTTC | CASKQPNTTEQYF
many | TRBD1 | TRBJ1-5 | 13 | TRBV29-1 | TGCAGCGTCACGGACAGGGGGTCGGGTCCCCAGCATTTT | CSVTDRGSGPQHF
. | TRBD1 | TRBJ2-3 | 15 | TRBV12-3/TRBV12-4 | TGTGCCAGCAGTCCAGGACAGGGCATGGCAGATACGCAGTATTTT | CASSPGQGMADTQYF
few | . | TRBJ2-3 | 19 | TRBV6-5 | TGTGCCAGCAGTTACTCGAGGAGGGGCGGGGGCCGACGCACAGATACGCAGTATTTT | CASSYSRRGGGRRTDTQYF
many | . | TRBJ2-7 | 13 | TRBV29-1 | TGCAGCGCCCAAAGGGGCTTTGCCTACGAGCAGTACTTC | CSAQRGFAYEQYF
. | TRBD2 | TRBJ2-1 | 15 | TRBV6-2/TRBV6-3 | TGTGCCAGTCCGAATACGGGAGGGTGCTACAATGAGCAGTTCTTC | CASPNTGGCYNEQFF
. | . | TRBJ2-2 | 14 | TRBV24-1 | TGTGCCACCAGTGCCCGGGGGTCCACCGGGGAGCTGTTTTTT | CATSARGSTGELFF
few | . | TRBJ1-1 | 16 | TRBV3-1 | TGTGCCAGCAGCCAATCGTGGAGGGACTTGAACACTGAAGCTTTCTTT | CASSQSWRDLNTEAFF
. | . | TRBJ2-7 | 16 | TRBV18 | TGTGCCAGCTCTCCTACCGGGACGCCAAGCTCCTACGAGCAGTACTTC | CASSPTGTPSSYEQYF
. | TRBD1 | TRBJ2-1 | 15 | TRBV4-1 | TGCGCCAGCAGCCCGGGACAGGGGGCCCACAATGAGCAGTTCTTC | CASSPGQGAHNEQFF
. | . | TRBJ2-3 | 15 | TRBV5-1 | TGCGCCAGCAGCTTCGAGGGACACAGCACAGATACGCAGTATTTT | CASSFEGHSTDTQYF
. | . | TRBJ2-7 | 15 | TRBV5-1 | TGCGCCAGCAGCACGGGTGCGGGGCTTCCCTACGAGCAGTACTTC | CASSTGAGLPYEQYF
few | TRBD1 | TRBJ2-1 | 12 | TRBV18 | TGTGCCAGCTCAGTCCGACAGGGCGAGCAGTTCTTC | CASSVRQGEQFF
. | TRBD2 | TRBJ2-2 | 19 | TRBV6-5 | TGTGCCAGCAGTTACGGAGCGGGAGGAGGATTCGCGAACACCGGGGAGCTGTTTTTT | CASSYGAGGGFANTGELFF
. | TRBD1 | TRBJ1-5 | 15 | TRBV18 | TGTGCCAGCTCACCTGGACAGGAATACAATCAGCCCCAGCATTTT | CASSPGQEYNQPQHF
. | TRBD2 | TRBJ2-3 | 15 | TRBV20-1 | TGCACCACCCCCAATCTAGCGGGGCCGGAGGATACGCAGTATTTT | CTTPNLAGPEDTQYF
once | . | TRBJ2-3 | 17 | TRBV7-6 | TGTGCCAGCAGCCTACTAACGACAGGTCCTAGCACAGATACGCAGTATTTT | CASSLLTTGPSTDTQYF
. | . | TRBJ2-1 | 17 | TRBV7-2 | TGTGCCAGCAGCGACGAACTGCGGGGGCAGTCGAGGAATGAGCAGTTCTTC | CASSDELRGQSRNEQFF
. | TRBD1 | TRBJ2-5 | 12 | TRBV6-1 | TGTGCCAGCGGACAGGGACGGGAGACCCAGTACTTC | CASGQGRETQYF
few | . | TRBJ2-6 | 15 | TRBV3-1 | TGTGCCAGCAGCCCCAGGGTGACTGGGGCCAACGTCCTGACTTTC | CASSPRVTGANVLTF
few | TRBD2 | TRBJ2-1 | 16 | TRBV3-1 | TGTGCCAGCAGCCACGAGGGACTAGTCGTCCCTAATGAGCAGTTCTTC | CASSHEGLVVPNEQFF
. | TRBD2 | TRBJ2-3 | 14 | TRBV10-3 | TGTGCCACCCTTAGCGGGAGGGGGCCAGATACGCAGTATTTT | CATLSGRGPDTQYF
. | . | TRBJ2-7 | 14 | TRBV18 | TGTGCCAGCTCACTACAGGGTAGAGGCTACGAGCAGTACTTC | CASSLQGRGYEQYF
. | . | TRBJ1-5 | 11 | TRBV12-3/TRBV12-4 | TGTGCCAGCAGCCAAAATCAGCCCCAGCATTTT | CASSQNQPQHF
. | TRBD1 | TRBJ2-5 | 15 | TRBV6-5 | TGTGCCAGCAGTTACTCACGGACAGGGGGAGAGACCCAGTACTTC | CASSYSRTGGETQYF
many | TRBD2 | TRBJ2-3 | 16 | TRBV9 | TGTGCCAGCAGCGTAGCTACTAGCGGGGTTCGAGATACGCAGTATTTT | CASSVATSGVRDTQYF
few | . | TRBJ2-4 | 14 | TRBV27 | TGTGCCAGCAGTGGGTTCCGGGGGCTAGGCATTCAGTACTTC | CASSGFRGLGIQYF
. | TRBD2 | TRBJ2-1 | 16 | TRBV25-1 | TGTGCCAGCAGTGATTCGCGGGGGAGCTCCTACAATGAGCAGTTCTTC | CASSDSRGSSYNEQFF
. | TRBD1 | TRBJ2-1 | 17 | TRBV12-3/TRBV12-4 | TGTACCAGCAGTTTAAAGGCGGGACAGGGGCCTTACAATGAGCAGTTCTTC | CTSSLKAGQGPYNEQFF
. | . | TRBJ2-7 | 15 | TRBV6-2/TRBV6-3 | TGTGCCAGCAGTTACGCCGCGGCAGTGTCCTACGAGCAGTACTTC | CASSYAAAVSYEQYF
few | TRBD2 | TRBJ2-1 | 19 | TRBV5-4 | TGTGCCAGCAGCTTGAAGGGCACTAGCGGTCCCAGCTCCTACAATGAGCAGTTCTTC | CASSLKGTSGPSSYNEQFF
few | TRBD1 | TRBJ2-1 | 15 | TRBV18 | TGTGCCAGCTCACCAACAGGGACAGGGTCCCATGAGCAGTTCTTC | CASSPTGTGSHEQFF
few | . | TRBJ2-7 | 15 | TRBV7-3 | TGTGCCAGCAGCTCCCCCAGCGGACCCCCCTACGAGCAGTACTTC | CASSSPSGPPYEQYF
. | . | TRBJ2-7 | 13 | TRBV29-1 | TGCAGCGTTGGCGGGACACGAACCTACGAGCAGTACTTC | CSVGGTRTYEQYF
few | . | TRBJ1-5 | 13 | TRBV29-1 | TGCAGCGTTGGCAGCTATAGCAATCAGCCCCAGCATTTT | CSVGSYSNQPQHF
many | TRBD2 | TRBJ2-5 | 16 | TRBV24-1 | TGTGCCACCAGTGACCCTAGCGGGAGTGGGTGGGAGACCCAGTACTTC | CATSDPSGSGWETQYF
. | TRBD2 | TRBJ2-1 | 17 | TRBV7-8 | TGTGCCAGCAGCCCGCTTGGGCCTAGCGGGAATTACAATGAGCAGTTCTTC | CASSPLGPSGNYNEQFF
few | . | TRBJ2-1 | 15 | TRBV2 | TGTGCCAGCAAAACCCCGGGACTTCCTTACAATGAGCAGTTCTTC | CASKTPGLPYNEQFF
. | TRBD1 | TRBJ1-2 | 14 | TRBV12-3/TRBV12-4 | TGTGCCAGCAGCACCGGGACAGCCGCCTATGGCTACACCTTC | CASSTGTAAYGYTF
few | TRBD1 | TRBJ2-7 | 14 | TRBV20-1 | TGCAGTGCAAAGGGGGACAGGGATTCTTACGAGCAGTACTTC | CSAKGDRDSYEQYF
. | . | TRBJ2-6 | 17 | TRBV7-2 | TGTGCCAGCACCGTTACGACTGCTAACTCTGGGGCCAACGTCCTGACTTTC | CASTVTTANSGANVLTF
many | TRBD2 | TRBJ2-1 | 16 | TRBV3-1 | TGTGCCAGCAGCCAAGAAGTCGGCGGGAGGTTAAATGAGCAGTTCTTC | CASSQEVGGRLNEQFF
. | . | TRBJ2-5 | 14 | TRBV15 | TGTGCCACCAGTCAGAGGGCCAAGCAAGAGACCCAGTACTTC | CATSQRAKQETQYF
. | TRBD2 | TRBJ2-3 | 20 | TRBV7-6 | TGTGCCAGCAGCCCACGGGGACTAGCGGGAGGACGACAGGGGGCAGATACGCAGTATTTT | CASSPRGLAGGRQGADTQYF
many | TRBD2 | TRBJ2-1 | 16 | TRBV7-2 | TGTGCCAGCAGCTTAGTATCGTCGGGAGGGGCGAATGAGCAGTTCTTC | CASSLVSSGGANEQFF
few | . | TRBJ2-7 | 13 | TRBV7-3 | TGTGCCAGTTCGCAGGGGCCGGCGTACGAGCAGTACTTC | CASSQGPAYEQYF
. | TRBD2 | TRBJ2-1 | 20 | TRBV4-1 | TGCGCCAGCAGCCAAGTCCCTGCTGGCGGGAGGGCCTGGGGGTTGAATGAGCAGTTCTTC | CASSQVPAGGRAWGLNEQFF
. | . | TRBJ2-5 | 14 | TRBV3-1 | TGTGCCAGCAGCCAAGCCGGATCGCAAGAGACCCAGTACTTC | CASSQAGSQETQYF
. | TRBD1 | TRBJ1-4 | 16 | TRBV4-1 | TGCGCCAGCAGGCTCTTCCCGGGACAGGCTAATGAAAAACTGTTTTTT | CASRLFPGQANEKLFF
few | TRBD2 | TRBJ2-7 | 15 | TRBV6-5 | TGTGCCAGCAGTTACGGGGCTAGCGGGACCTACGAGCAGTACTTC | CASSYGASGTYEQYF
few | TRBD1 | TRBJ2-7 | 14 | TRBV5-1 | TGCGCCAGCAGCCCTGCAGGGGGATCCCACGAGCAGTACTTC | CASSPAGGSHEQYF
. | TRBD2 | TRBJ2-1 | 19 | TRBV4-2 | TGTGCCAGCAGCCAAGATGAGGGGGGACTAGCGGTCTCCTACAATGAGCAGTTCTTC | CASSQDEGGLAVSYNEQFF
few | . | TRBJ1-2 | 12 | TRBV12-3/TRBV12-4 | TGTGCCAGCAGTTTGGCACTTTATGGCTACACCTTC | CASSLALYGYTF
few | TRBD1 | TRBJ2-5 | 15 | TRBV12-3/TRBV12-4 | TGTGCCAGCAGTTCATGGACAGGGGGCCGAGAGACCCAGTACTTC | CASSSWTGGRETQYF
. | TRBD1 | TRBJ2-4 | 15 | TRBV15 | TGTGCCACCAGCAGACTACAAGGACAGGAAAACATTCAGTACTTC | CATSRLQGQENIQYF
. | . | TRBJ2-7 | 14 | TRBV30 | TGTGCCTGGAGTGTATTCAGGGGCTCCTACGAGCAGTACTTC | CAWSVFRGSYEQYF
many | . | TRBJ2-7 | 12 | TRBV29-1 | TGCAGCGTTGAAGTAGGCCCGGCCGAGCAGTACTTC | CSVEVGPAEQYF
few | . | TRBJ1-5 | 15 | TRBV3-1 | TGTGCCAGCAGCCAAGGTAGCCAGGGGAATCAGCCCCAGCATTTT | CASSQGSQGNQPQHF
many | . | TRBJ2-5 | 11 | TRBV19 | TGTGCCAGTAGGCAACAAGAGACCCAGTACTTC | CASRQQETQYF